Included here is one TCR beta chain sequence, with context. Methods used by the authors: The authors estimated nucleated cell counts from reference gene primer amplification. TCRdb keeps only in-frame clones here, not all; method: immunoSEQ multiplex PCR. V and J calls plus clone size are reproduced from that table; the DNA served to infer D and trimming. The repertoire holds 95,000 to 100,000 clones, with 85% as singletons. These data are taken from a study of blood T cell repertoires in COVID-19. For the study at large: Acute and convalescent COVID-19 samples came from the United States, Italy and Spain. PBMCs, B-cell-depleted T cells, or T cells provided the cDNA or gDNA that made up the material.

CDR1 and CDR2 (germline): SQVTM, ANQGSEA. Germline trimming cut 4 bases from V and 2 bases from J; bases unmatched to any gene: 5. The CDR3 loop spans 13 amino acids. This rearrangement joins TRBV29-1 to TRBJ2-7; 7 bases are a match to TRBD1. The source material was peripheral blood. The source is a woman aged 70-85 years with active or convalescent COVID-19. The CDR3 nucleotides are TGCAGCGTTGCGGTTGGGACAGCCTACGAGCAGTACTTC. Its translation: CSVAVGTAYEQYF.